The 27 T cell receptor beta chains below were found in one sample sequenced in a study of T cells in tuberculosis. Sequencing used immunoSEQ multiplex PCR; TCRdb keeps in-frame clones, though not all of them. The sample has around 30,000 clones, 85% to 95% seen once. Sequencing used PBMCs. The receptors shown here come from a donor aged 10-29 years with latent tuberculosis or without tuberculosis infection.

The chain couples TRBV11-3 to TRBJ2-1, with D maybe TRBD2 (6 bases). This CDR3 has 15 residues. Trimming shortened V by 5 bases and J by 3 bases, and 14 bases separated the two germline ends. Germline V gives CDR1 SGHNT, CDR2 YENEEA. CDR3 DNA: TGTGCCAGCAGCCCAGTTAGCGGACTCTACAATGAGCAGTTCTTC. It codes for CASSPVSGLYNEQFF.

The chain links TRBV7-2 to TRBJ1-2, with D uncertain. V dropped 0 bases and J dropped 5 bases, with 10 bases sitting between them. In germline, CDR1 is SGHTA, CDR2 FQGNSA. The CDR3 loop spans 14 amino acids. CDR3 DNA: TGTGCCAGCAGCTTAGCGCTGGTCGGTTATGGCTACACCTTC. This sequence encodes CASSLALVGYGYTF. Full variable domain (missing parts from reference TRBV7-2 and TRBJ1-2): GAGVSQSPSNKVTEKGKDVELRCDPISGHTALYWYRQSLGQGLEFLIYFQGNSAPDKSGLPSDRFSAERTGGSVSTLTIQRTQQEDSAVYLCASSLALVGYGYTFGSGTRLTVV.

The V gene is TRBV19, the J gene TRBJ2-7; D might be TRBD2 (5 bases). The CDR3 contains 12 residues. V was pared by 1 base and J by 6 bases, with 7 bases between. In germline, CDR1 is LNHDA, CDR2 SQIVND (reference sequence). In nucleotides, the CDR3 is TGTGCCAGTAGTATAGCGGGGTCCGAGCAGTACTTC. It specifies CASSIAGSEQYF.

The V call is TRBV5-4, the J call TRBJ2-3; 11 bases line up with TRBD2. The CDR3 is 16 amino acids. V shed 4 bases, J shed 6 bases, and the junction held 10 bases outside the gene matches. Germline values: CDR1 SGHNT, CDR2 YYREEE (reference sequence). The CDR3 bases are TGTGCCAGCAGCCACTTACTAGCGGGAGTACAGGATACGCAGTATTTT. Translated: CASSHLLAGVQDTQYF.

The chain uses TRBV18 and TRBJ2-7; TRBD2 matches at 10 bases. J gave up 5 bases and V 5 bases, and 6 bases lay outside the gene matches. The germline gives CDR1 KGHSH, CDR2 LQKENI. The CDR3 length is 14 residues. The CDR3 coding sequence is TGTGCCAGCTCAGTCCCTAGCGGGAGTAACGAGCAGTACTTC. Encoded protein: CASSVPSGSNEQYF. Supplemented by reference TRBV18 and TRBJ2-7, the full variable domain reads NAGVMQNPRHLVRRRGQEARLRCSPMKGHSHVYWYRQLPEEGLKFMVYLQKENIIDESGMPKERFSAEFPKEGPSILRIQQVVRGDSAAYFCASSVPSGSNEQYFGPGTRLTVT.

This chain uses TRBV7-6 with TRBJ2-7, with D maybe TRBD2 (5 bases). Germline CDR1 and CDR2: SGHVS and FNYEAQ. Trimming took off 1 base at V and 6 bases at J, with 13 bases between the two ends. The CDR3 is 14 residues long. The CDR3 sequence is CASSLEGRGLEQYF. The CDR3 DNA sequence: TGTGCCAGCAGCTTAGAGGGCCGCGGGCTCGAGCAGTACTTC.

The chain recombines TRBV9 with TRBJ2-2; TRBD2 agrees at 9 bases. The CDR3 covers 17 residues. CDR1 SGDLS and CDR2 YYNGEE come from the germline V gene. The trim removed 2 bases at V and 1 base at J, leaving 6 bases unmatched. The CDR3 loop is CASSVISGSLNTGELFF. The DNA of the CDR3 is TGTGCCAGCAGCGTTATTAGCGGGAGTTTGAACACCGGGGAGCTGTTTTTT.

In nucleotides, the CDR3 is TGTGCCAGCAGCACAATCTGGGGCAGCTTAGCAACTAATGAAAAACTGTTTTTT. The encoded protein is CASSTIWGSLATNEKLFF. The V call is TRBV7-9, the J call TRBJ1-4; D is possibly TRBD1 (5 bases). The V end lost 5 bases, the J end lost 0 bases, and 19 bases lay between the germline ends. Germline CDR1 SEHNR, CDR2 FQNEAQ (reference sequence). This CDR3 spans 18 amino acids.

J is TRBJ2-7 and V is TRBV5-4; 7 bases align to TRBD1. Germline CDR1 SGHNT, CDR2 YYREEE (reference sequence). V lost 0 bases, J lost 5 bases, and 11 bases stayed unmatched. There are 16 residues in the CDR3. CDR3 sequence: CASSLGGRGIPHEQYF. CDR3 nucleotide sequence: TGTGCCAGCAGCTTGGGTGGCAGGGGGATCCCTCACGAGCAGTACTTC.

The gene calls are TRBV2 and TRBJ1-5; D is uncertain. This CDR3 is built from 15 residues. Germline-derived CDR1 and CDR2 are SNHLY and FYNNEI. Trimming shortened V by 3 bases and J by 2 bases, and 11 bases separated the two germline ends. The CDR3 protein is CASSDEVFGNQPQHF. CDR3 nucleotides: TGTGCCAGCAGTGATGAGGTTTTCGGCAATCAGCCCCAGCATTTT.

This chain links TRBV29-1 with TRBJ2-1; TRBD2 is a possible D gene (6 bases). V lost 4 bases to trimming and J lost 0 bases, with 13 bases between them. There are 15 residues in the CDR3. Germline CDR1 is SQVTM and CDR2 is ANQGSEA. The chain's CDR3 is CSVGWGGDSYNEQFF. As DNA, the CDR3 is TGCAGCGTTGGATGGGGCGGGGACTCCTACAATGAGCAGTTCTTC.

The gene calls are TRBV7-9 and TRBJ2-1; 10 nucleotides agree with TRBD2. The CDR3 is 17 amino acids. Germline-derived CDR1 and CDR2 are SEHNR and FQNEAQ (reference sequence). Unmatched junction bases numbered 12, after V lost 5 bases and J lost 5 bases. DNA of the CDR3: TGTGCCAGCAGCCTCATATACGGGACTAGCGAGCACAATGAGCAGTTCTTC. Amino acid sequence: CASSLIYGTSEHNEQFF.

This chain uses TRBV6-1 with TRBJ1-3, with D possibly matching TRBD1 (5 bases). The CDR3 has 15 residues. Germline values: CDR1 MNHNS, CDR2 SASEGT. V was cut by 0 bases and J by 9 bases, with 15 bases left in between. The CDR3: CASSEAWQGRSTIYF. The CDR3 nucleotides are TGTGCCAGCAGTGAAGCTTGGCAGGGAAGGAGCACCATATATTTT.

This chain uses TRBV7-9 with TRBJ2-3, with TRBD2 matching over 9 bases. The CDR3 totals 14 residues. Germline-derived CDR1 and CDR2 are SEHNR and FQNEAQ (reference sequence). The J segment lost 2 bases and the V segment lost 5 bases, leaving 2 bases of the junction unmatched. Here the CDR3 DNA reads TGTGCCAGCAGCGCGGGACTAGCCACAGATACGCAGTATTTT. This gives the protein CASSAGLATDTQYF.

The chain uses TRBV6-5 and TRBJ2-4, with a tentative D call TRBD1 (5 bases). Germline V CDR1 and CDR2: MNHEY, SVGAGI. Trimming took 7 bases from V and 0 from J, leaving 13 bases between them. CDR3 length equals 15 residues. The chain's CDR3 is CASKNADKAKNIQYF. The DNA of the CDR3 is TGTGCCAGCAAGAACGCGGACAAAGCCAAAAACATTCAGTACTTC.

This clone was recorded only once. This chain links TRBV7-3 with TRBJ2-7; TRBD1 agrees at 10 bases. The CDR3 loop spans 15 amino acids. V trimming: 2 bases; J trimming: 4 bases; junction bases outside the gene matches: 5. Germline values: CDR1 SGHTA, CDR2 FQGTGA. The CDR3 is CASSLEPGQGYEQYF. The CDR3 DNA reads TGTGCCAGCAGCTTAGAACCGGGACAGGGGTACGAGCAGTACTTC.

This clone is a singleton in its sample. The V gene is TRBV4-1, the J gene TRBJ2-3; TRBD2 aligns across 10 bases. V dropped 0 bases and J dropped 1; count of bases not matched to a gene: 7. CDR3 length: 18 amino acids. Looked up from germline, CDR1 is MGHRA and CDR2 is YSYEKL. CDR3 residues: CASSQEVRLAGGTDTQYF. In DNA, the CDR3 is TGCGCCAGCAGCCAAGAAGTTCGGCTAGCGGGAGGCACAGATACGCAGTATTTT.

The chain joins TRBV5-1 to TRBJ2-3; 10 nucleotides line up with TRBD2. Germline values: CDR1 SGHRS, CDR2 YFSETQ. Trimming at V came to 4 bases and at J to 8 bases, leaving 13 bases not matched to a gene. The CDR3 length is 16 residues. The CDR3 sequence: CASSRTPGLANATQYF. CDR3 nucleotides: TGCGCCAGCAGCCGTACACCGGGACTAGCGAACGCTACGCAGTATTTT.

The J gene is TRBJ2-3, the V gene TRBV9, with 11 bases matching TRBD2. With 2 bases clipped from V and 3 bases from J, the junction kept 2 bases outside the gene matches. The CDR3 has 15 amino acids. Germline-derived CDR1 and CDR2 are SGDLS and YYNGEE. The chain's CDR3 is CASSVGTSGTDTQYF. Here the CDR3 DNA reads TGTGCCAGCAGCGTGGGGACTAGCGGTACAGATACGCAGTATTTT.

V and J are TRBV6-5 and TRBJ1-1; D gene ambiguous. The V end lost 2 bases, the J end lost 3 bases, and 7 bases lay between the germline ends. The CDR3 extends over 13 amino acids. Germline V gene data show CDR1 as MNHEY and CDR2 as SVGAGI. CDR3 protein: CASSYAGDTEAFF. As DNA, the CDR3 is TGTGCCAGCAGTTACGCCGGGGACACTGAAGCTTTCTTT.

This clone was detected only once. The chain carries TRBV6-5 and TRBJ2-7; 9 nucleotides agree with TRBD1. The CDR3 consists of 15 residues. V was clipped by 7 bases and J by 2 bases; unmatched bases: 9. Germline V CDR1 and CDR2: MNHEY, SVGAGI. CDR3 DNA sequence: TGTGCCAGCAAAAATGACAGGGGGAGCACCTACGAGCAGTACTTC. It codes for CASKNDRGSTYEQYF.

The chain uses TRBV5-4 and TRBJ2-1, with 9 nucleotides matching TRBD1. Germline CDR1 is SGHNT and CDR2 is YYREEE (reference sequence). Unmatched junction bases numbered 7, after V lost 5 bases and J lost 4 bases. The CDR3 runs to 15 residues. CDR3: CASRYTGGVYNEQFF. The CDR3 coding sequence is TGTGCCAGCAGATATACAGGGGGCGTATACAATGAGCAGTTCTTC.

The chain uses TRBV5-1 and TRBJ2-3; 12 bases match TRBD1. The CDR3 is 17 amino acids. CDR1 SGHRS and CDR2 YFSETQ come from the germline V gene. V trimming: 0 bases; J trimming: 4 bases; junction bases outside the gene matches: 6. CDR3 protein: CASSLVGQGAASDTQYF. DNA for the CDR3: TGCGCCAGCAGCTTGGTGGGACAGGGGGCAGCGTCAGATACGCAGTATTTT.

This clone was seen only a few times. J is TRBJ2-2 and V is TRBV29-1; 9 positions agree with TRBD1. Germline V gene lookup returns CDR1 SQVTM and CDR2 ANQGSEA. V was clipped by 7 bases and J by 4 bases; unmatched bases: 7. This CDR3 is built from 14 residues. The CDR3 DNA reads as TGCAGCGGAAACAGGGGGCAAGGCACCGGGGAGCTGTTTTTT. Its protein product is CSGNRGQGTGELFF.

The rearrangement links TRBV11-2 to TRBJ2-1; a weak D match, TRBD2 (6 bases). The CDR3 runs to 15 residues. V was trimmed by 2 bases and J by 6 bases, leaving 14 bases between them. Germline CDR1 SGHAT, CDR2 FQNNGV. The CDR3 nucleotides are TGTGCCAGCAGCTTATGGTACGGGGGAGGCAATGAGCAGTTCTTC. It specifies CASSLWYGGGNEQFF.

J is TRBJ2-7 and V is TRBV19, with 8 bases identical to TRBD2. This CDR3 contains 15 residues. Germline V gene sequence: CDR1 LNHDA, CDR2 SQIVND (reference sequence). J was trimmed by 4 bases and V by 1 base; bases with no gene match: 6. In DNA, the CDR3 is TGTGCCAGTAGTATAGGCCAGCGGGAGTTGTACGAGCAGTACTTC. It codes for CASSIGQRELYEQYF.

This chain joins TRBV27 and TRBJ1-5, with 9 bases matching TRBD1. The CDR3 spans 17 residues. Germline CDR1 and CDR2: MNHEY and SMNVEV (reference sequence). The trim removed 5 bases at V and 3 bases at J, leaving 11 bases unmatched. The CDR3 nucleotides are TGTGCCAGCAGTCCTTGGACAGGGGTTGGAAACAATCAGCCCCAGCATTTT. Translating gives CASSPWTGVGNNQPQHF.